This record concerns one T cell receptor (beta chain) sequence. Its antigen is currently unknown. Trimming cost V 1 base and J 2 bases, with 13 bases left between them. The CDR3 is 16 amino acids. Germline values: CDR1 SEHNR, CDR2 FQNEAQ (reference sequence). This entry belongs to a study of blood T cells in healthy people across ages. Points from the study as a whole: Unsorted PBMC input precluded a conclusive naive versus antigen-experienced comparison.

Primed by a sample-barcoded 5' primer and a J-beta primer mix, a second PCR proceeded for about 6 to 12 cycles. Each cDNA molecule carried a tag from a template-switch adaptor that contained 12 random nucleotides. A single record per CDR3 protein comes from TCRdb applying MiXCR to the 5' RACE reads. The sample shows 650,000 to 800,000 distinct CDR3 sequences, approximately 44% of them seen only once. This clonotype was obtained from a man aged 60-69 years in good health. The genes are TRBV7-9 and TRBJ2-3, with D tentatively TRBD1 (5 bases). The sequenced sample was blood. The CDR3 reads CASSLGGQSYTDTQYF. CDR3 DNA: TGTGCCAGCAGCTTAGGAGGACAATCCTACACAGATACGCAGTATTTT.